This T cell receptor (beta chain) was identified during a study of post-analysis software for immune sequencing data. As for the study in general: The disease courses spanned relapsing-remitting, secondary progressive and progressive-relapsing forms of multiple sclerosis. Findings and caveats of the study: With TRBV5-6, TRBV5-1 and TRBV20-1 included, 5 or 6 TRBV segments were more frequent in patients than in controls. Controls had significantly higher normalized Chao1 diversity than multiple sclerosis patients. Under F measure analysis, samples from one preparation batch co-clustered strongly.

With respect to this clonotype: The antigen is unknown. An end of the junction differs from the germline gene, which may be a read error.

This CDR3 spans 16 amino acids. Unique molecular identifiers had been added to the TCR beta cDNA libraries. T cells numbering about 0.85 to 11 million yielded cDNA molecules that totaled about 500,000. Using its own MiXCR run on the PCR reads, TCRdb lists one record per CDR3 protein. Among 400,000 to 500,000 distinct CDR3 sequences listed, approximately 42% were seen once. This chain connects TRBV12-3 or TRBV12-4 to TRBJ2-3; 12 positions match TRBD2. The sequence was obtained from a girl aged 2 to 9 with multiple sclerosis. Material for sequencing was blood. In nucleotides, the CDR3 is TGTGCCAGTTTGGGGACTAGCGGGCCTAGCACAGATGCGCAGTATTTT. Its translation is CASLGTSGPSTDAQYF.